One sample yielded the 28 T cell receptor beta chains listed below, sequenced in a study of T cell responses to AZD1222 COVID-19 vaccine. Produced via immunoSEQ multiplex PCR; TCRdb's table is partial and in-frame only. The sample carries 100,000 to 150,000 clones, 86% recorded once. Here the sequenced sample was peripheral blood, taken 28 days after the second AZD1222 dose. The receptors derive from an adult who received the AZD1222 COVID-19 vaccine.

The table lists this clone with a count of one. The CDR3: CASSPRAVETQYF. The CDR3, as DNA: TGTGCCAGCAGCCCGCGGGCGGTTGAGACCCAGTACTTC. The chain combines TRBV7-2 with TRBJ2-5; tentative D call: TRBD2 (5 bases). Germline V gene lookup returns CDR1 SGHTA and CDR2 FQGNSA. The CDR3 runs 13 residues. Trimming took 5 bases from V and 5 from J, leaving 12 bases between them.

DNA for the CDR3: TGTGCCAGCAGTGACTCCGGGACAGGGGCAATCGTTGAGCAGTTCTTC. It encodes CASSDSGTGAIVEQFF. The chain joins TRBV6-4 to TRBJ2-1; TRBD1 aligns across 10 bases. The trim removed 0 bases at V and 9 bases at J, leaving 8 bases unmatched. The CDR3 covers 16 residues. Germline CDR1 and CDR2: MRHNA and SNTAGT.

This clone was counted between two and nine times. In nucleotides, the CDR3 is TGTGCCAGCAGCTTAGGGGCTCAATATGGCTACACCTTC. It translates to CASSLGAQYGYTF. This sequence joins TRBV7-2 and TRBJ1-2; D is uncertain. The CDR3 totals 13 residues. The germline gives CDR1 SGHTA, CDR2 FQGNSA. Trimming removed 1 base at V and 5 bases at J, with 8 bases between. Full variable domain (rest looked up from reference TRBV7-2 and TRBJ1-2): GAGVSQSPSNKVTEKGKDVELRCDPISGHTALYWYRQSLGQGLEFLIYFQGNSAPDKSGLPSDRFSAERTGGSVSTLTIQRTQQEDSAVYLCASSLGAQYGYTFGSGTRLTVV.

The V call is TRBV4-3, the J call TRBJ1-1; TRBD1 might be the D (5 bases). Deletions cut 4 bases from V and 4 bases from J, with 13 bases between. Germline CDR1 and CDR2: LGHNA and YSLEER. The CDR3 contains 14 residues. CDR3 DNA sequence: TGCGCCAGCAGCCCAGGAGACGGGGCCACTGAAGCTTTCTTT. Translation: CASSPGDGATEAFF.

The gene calls are TRBV28 and TRBJ2-3; possibly TRBD1 for D (5 bases). CDR1 and CDR2 (germline): MDHEN, SYDVKM. This CDR3 is 14 amino acids long. Trimming left V 5 bases short and J 3 bases short, with 12 bases between. CDR3 in DNA: TGTGCCAGCAGTCTCCTCCAGGGAACAGATACGCAGTATTTT. The encoded protein is CASSLLQGTDTQYF.

J is TRBJ1-6 and V is TRBV6-2 or TRBV6-3; TRBD1 aligns across 7 bases. The CDR3 is 14 residues long. The ends lost 4 bases at V and 10 bases at J; junction bases unmatched: 7. Germline V CDR1 and CDR2: MNHEY, SVGEGT. The DNA of the CDR3 is TGTGCCAGCAGTTCAACAGGGGTACGCTCACCCCTCCACTTT. This translates into CASSSTGVRSPLHF.

The chain links TRBV5-1 to TRBJ2-7, with TRBD2 matching over 12 bases. The CDR3 is 16 amino acids. After removal of 1 base from V and 4 bases from J, the junction contained 6 bases not matched to a gene. Germline V gene data show CDR1 as SGHRS and CDR2 as YFSETQ. CDR3 protein: CASSLLLAGGVYEQYF. The CDR3 DNA reads as TGCGCCAGCAGCTTGTTACTAGCGGGGGGAGTATACGAGCAGTACTTC.

The chain carries TRBV15 and TRBJ2-1; D remains unclear. This CDR3 is 15 amino acids long. Trimming removed 3 bases from V and 4 bases from J, with 13 bases in between. The germline gives CDR1 LNHNV, CDR2 YYDKDF (reference sequence). The CDR3 bases are TGTGCCACCAGCAGGTCGCTCGAGCCTTACAATGAGCAGTTCTTC. Protein product: CATSRSLEPYNEQFF.

The chain is built from TRBV11-3 and TRBJ2-2; TRBD2 might be the D (7 bases). This CDR3 has 13 residues. Germline V gene data show CDR1 as SGHNT and CDR2 as YENEEA. The V end lost 6 bases, the J end lost 6 bases, and 11 bases lay between the germline ends. DNA for the CDR3: TGTGCCAGCAGGTCCGGGGGGCCCGGGGAGCTGTTTTTT. Its translation is CASRSGGPGELFF.

The chain has TRBV27 and TRBJ1-1; 9 bases map to TRBD1. Germline V lookup: CDR1 MNHEY, CDR2 SMNVEV (reference sequence). CDR3 size: 15 residues. V dropped 5 bases and J dropped 5; count of bases not matched to a gene: 9. The CDR3 DNA reads as TGTGCCAGCAGTCGTTGGGGGACAGGGCCAACTGAAGCTTTCTTT. It encodes CASSRWGTGPTEAFF.

This chain links TRBV7-2 with TRBJ2-1; D not certain. Trimming took 1 base from V and 6 from J, leaving 13 bases between them. The CDR3 runs 15 residues. From germline, CDR1 is SGHTA and CDR2 FQGNSA. This CDR3 reads CASSLEFGTRNEQFF. DNA of the CDR3: TGTGCCAGCAGCTTAGAGTTTGGCACACGCAATGAGCAGTTCTTC.

CDR3 sequence (DNA): TGTGCCAGCAACCGGCTGGGGGACCGCGGGGACTATGGCTACACCTTC. Amino acids: CASNRLGDRGDYGYTF. The chain carries TRBV3-1 (or the pseudogene TRBV3-2) and TRBJ1-2; TRBD1 is a possible D gene (5 bases). The V end was cut by 7 bases, the J end by 3 bases, with 21 bases between. CDR1 is LGHDT, CDR2 YNNKEL, per germline (reference sequence). The CDR3 sequence is 16 residues long.

This chain uses TRBV7-3 with TRBJ2-2, with 7 positions matching TRBD1. Germline-derived CDR1 and CDR2 are SGHTA and FQGTGA. J was trimmed by 3 bases and V by 4 bases; bases with no gene match: 5. The length of the CDR3 is 15 residues. The CDR3 sequence: CASSSRQGDTGELFF. The CDR3, as DNA: TGTGCCAGCAGCTCCCGACAGGGCGACACCGGGGAGCTGTTTTTT.

This chain links TRBV7-2 with TRBJ1-4; the D gene is possibly TRBD1 (5 bases). This CDR3 has 13 residues. Trimming removed 5 bases at V and 7 bases at J, with 11 bases between. In germline, CDR1 is SGHTA, CDR2 FQGNSA. CDR3 loop: CASSIGTGEKLFF. The CDR3 nucleotides are TGTGCCAGCAGCATCGGGACGGGTGAAAAACTGTTTTTT.

The chain recombines TRBV2 with TRBJ2-6; no clear D gene. The CDR3 has 14 residues. The V gene's germline CDR1 is SNHLY and CDR2 FYNNEI. V lost 7 bases and J lost 0, with 7 bases in between. CDR3 nucleotides: TGTGCCAGCAAAGGAAACTCTGGGGCCAACGTCCTGACTTTC. This codes for CASKGNSGANVLTF. The variable domain in full, with the rest retrieved from reference TRBV2 and TRBJ2-6, is EPEVTQTPSHQVTQMGQEVILRCVPISNHLYFYWYRQILGQKVEFLVSFYNNEISEKSEIFDDQFSVERPDGSNFTLKIRSTKLEDSAMYFCASKGNSGANVLTFGAGSRLTVL.

The table lists this clone with a count of one. The chain is built from TRBV5-1 and TRBJ1-2, with 8 nucleotides matching TRBD1. Germline V gives CDR1 SGHRS, CDR2 YFSETQ. The CDR3 is 15 amino acids. Trimming took 2 bases from V and 3 from J; bases not matched to a gene: 6. The CDR3 region is CASSLGQGVYYGYTF. As DNA, the CDR3 is TGCGCCAGCAGCTTAGGACAGGGCGTATACTATGGCTACACCTTC.

The chain carries TRBV7-2 and TRBJ2-2; D possibly corresponds to TRBD2 (6 bases). Germline V gene lookup returns CDR1 SGHTA and CDR2 FQGNSA. This CDR3 spans 14 amino acids. Trimming removed 4 bases from V and 8 bases from J, with 14 bases in between. In nucleotides, the CDR3 is TGTGCCAGCAGCTCCCAGCTGGGGAGGGGGGAGCTGTTTTTT. Translation: CASSSQLGRGELFF.

The V and J genes are TRBV4-1 and TRBJ1-2, with a tentative D call TRBD1 (5 bases). Trimming took off 3 bases at V and 6 bases at J, with 17 bases between the two ends. CDR1 and CDR2 (germline): MGHRA, YSYEKL. This CDR3 spans 15 amino acids. This CDR3 is CASSQPDTIDNGYTF. The CDR3 bases are TGCGCCAGCAGCCAGCCGGACACAATCGATAATGGCTACACCTTC.

About this clone itself: Other DNA variants within this sample encode the same CDR3. V usage is TRBV7-9 and J usage is TRBJ1-1; no clear D. This CDR3 has 14 residues. The ends were cut back, 4 bases at V and 1 base at J, with 10 bases in the middle. The germline V gene encodes CDR1 SEHNR and CDR2 FQNEAQ (reference sequence). CDR3 DNA: TGTGCCAGCAGCTCCGCCCGGGGGAACACTGAAGCTTTCTTT. This encodes CASSSARGNTEAFF. The full variable domain, with the rest looked up from reference TRBV7-9 and TRBJ1-1, is DTGVSQNPRHKITKRGQNVTFRCDPISEHNRLYWYRQTLGQGPEFLTYFQNEAQLEKSRLLSDRFSAERPKGSFSTLEIQRTEQGDSAMYLCASSSARGNTEAFFGQGTRLTVV.

The chain links TRBV29-1 to TRBJ1-2, with unresolved D. The germline V gene encodes CDR1 SQVTM and CDR2 ANQGSEA. The CDR3 spans 8 residues. Trimming left V 6 bases short and J 8 bases short, with 4 bases between. The CDR3 reads CSVGGYTF. The CDR3 DNA sequence: TGCAGCGTCGGGGGCTACACCTTC.

The chain joins TRBV18 to TRBJ2-6; 7 bases fit TRBD1. Trimming at V came to 2 bases and at J to 0 bases, leaving 10 bases not matched to a gene. This CDR3 has 19 amino acids. The germline CDR1 and CDR2 sequences are KGHSH and LQKENI. As DNA, the CDR3 is TGTGCCAGCTCACCAGTTTACAGGGGTTCTCGCTCTGGGGCCAACGTCCTGACTTTC. Translation: CASSPVYRGSRSGANVLTF. Looking up the rest from reference TRBV18 and TRBJ2-6 gives the full variable domain: NAGVMQNPRHLVRRRGQEARLRCSPMKGHSHVYWYRQLPEEGLKFMVYLQKENIIDESGMPKERFSAEFPKEGPSILRIQQVVRGDSAAYFCASSPVYRGSRSGANVLTFGAGSRLTVL.

The chain carries TRBV14 and TRBJ2-1; TRBD2 aligns across 10 bases. Germline V gives CDR1 SGHDN, CDR2 FVKESK. CDR3 size: 15 residues. With V trimmed by 1 base and J by 7 bases, 4 bases remained unmatched. Here the CDR3 reads CASSQGLAGGNEQFF. CDR3 nucleotide sequence: TGTGCCAGCAGCCAAGGATTAGCGGGGGGAAATGAGCAGTTCTTC.

The gene calls are TRBV19 and TRBJ1-1; D may be TRBD1 (5 bases). The CDR3 spans 12 residues. The germline V gene has CDR1 LNHDA and CDR2 SQIVND (reference sequence). Between the trimmed V and J ends, which lost 4 bases and 4 bases, there was a span of 7 bases. The CDR3 spells CASSRGVTEAFF. The DNA for the CDR3 is TGTGCCAGTAGTAGAGGGGTCACTGAAGCTTTCTTT.

The chain is built from TRBV19 and TRBJ2-1; 11 nucleotides align to TRBD1. The CDR3 covers 15 residues. The V segment lost 7 bases and the J segment 10 bases; nucleotides outside the gene matches: 12. The germline gives CDR1 LNHDA, CDR2 SQIVND (reference sequence). This CDR3 is CASTKWDRGSGEQFF. The CDR3 DNA sequence: TGTGCCAGTACGAAGTGGGACAGGGGGTCAGGGGAGCAGTTCTTC. Drawing the rest from reference TRBV19 and TRBJ2-1, the complete variable domain is DGGITQSPKYLFRKEGQNVTLSCEQNLNHDAMYWYRQDPGQGLRLIYYSQIVNDFQKGDIAEGYSVSREKKESFPLTVTSAQKNPTAFYLCASTKWDRGSGEQFFGPGTRLTVL.

The chain couples TRBV7-9 to TRBJ2-3; the match to TRBD2 covers 13 bases. CDR1 is SEHNR, CDR2 FQNEAQ, per germline (reference sequence). CDR3 length equals 18 residues. V trimming: 1 base; J trimming: 1 base; junction bases outside the gene matches: 5. CDR3 protein: CASSLVLAGGLGTDTQYF. The CDR3 DNA follows: TGTGCCAGCAGCTTAGTACTAGCGGGGGGGCTTGGCACAGATACGCAGTATTTT.

The rearrangement joins TRBV9 to TRBJ1-1, with no clear D. V was shortened by 4 bases and J by 11 bases, with 18 bases between the two germline ends. The CDR3 consists of 13 residues. Looked up from germline, CDR1 is SGDLS and CDR2 is YYNGEE. The CDR3 loop reads CASSYAPGGGAFF. The DNA of the CDR3 is TGTGCCAGCAGCTACGCACCGGGAGGCGGCGCTTTCTTT. Using reference TRBV9 and TRBJ1-1 for the parts outside the CDR3, the full variable domain is DSGVTQTPKHLITATGQRVTLRCSPRSGDLSVYWYQQSLDQGLQFLIQYYNGEERAKGNILERFSAQQFPDLHSELNLSSLELGDSALYFCASSYAPGGGAFFGQGTRLTVV.

J is TRBJ2-1 and V is TRBV3-1 (or the pseudogene TRBV3-2); D possibly corresponds to TRBD2 (6 bases). Germline V gene lookup returns CDR1 LGHDT and CDR2 YNNKEL (reference sequence). This CDR3 contains 16 residues. The ends were cut back, 0 bases at V and 2 bases at J, with 11 bases in the middle. This chain's CDR3 is CASSQDSGETYNEQFF. The CDR3 DNA reads TGTGCCAGCAGCCAAGATTCGGGGGAGACCTACAATGAGCAGTTCTTC.

This clone was observed a handful of times. The chain carries TRBV19 and TRBJ1-6; D is ambiguous. V was cut by 5 bases and J by 8 bases, with 13 bases left in between. Germline V gene data show CDR1 as LNHDA and CDR2 as SQIVND (reference sequence). CDR3 size: 14 residues. The CDR3 region is CASSRQARDSPLHF. CDR3 DNA: TGTGCCAGTAGTCGGCAGGCACGTGATTCACCCCTCCACTTT. Using reference TRBV19 and TRBJ1-6 for the parts outside the CDR3, the full variable domain is DGGITQSPKYLFRKEGQNVTLSCEQNLNHDAMYWYRQDPGQGLRLIYYSQIVNDFQKGDIAEGYSVSREKKESFPLTVTSAQKNPTAFYLCASSRQARDSPLHFGNGTRLTVT.